This passage covers 17 T cell receptor beta chains from one sample sequenced in a study of breast tumors, draining lymph nodes, adjacent tissues. The lymph nodes were axillary draining lymph nodes from breast cancer patients. TCRdb called the multiplex PCR reads again in MiXCR, with one record for every CDR3 protein. Found here are 65,000 to 80,000 distinct CDR3 sequences, about 21% of them singletons; the top ten hold around 2.4%. The specimen was axillary lymph node tissue. These receptors were collected from a female donor with breast cancer. Some clones in this sample may be carry-over from other donors' samples.

In this sample, this clonotype turned up many times. V gene TRBV19 combines with J gene TRBJ2-7, with 9 bases matching TRBD2. Germline CDR1 is LNHDA and CDR2 is SQIVND (reference sequence). The CDR3 is made up of 15 amino acids. Trimming took 3 bases from V and 5 from J; bases not matched to a gene: 8. CDR3 bases: TGTGCCAGTAGTATCTTCCGACTAGCGGTAAACGAGCAGTACTTC. This codes for CASSIFRLAVNEQYF.

Ten or more counts support this clonotype. The chain uses TRBV20-1 and TRBJ2-2, with D perhaps TRBD1 (6 bases). Between the trimmed V and J ends, which lost 3 bases and 5 bases, there was a span of 10 bases. The germline CDR1 and CDR2 sequences are DFQATT and SNEGSKA (reference sequence). CDR3 length: 13 residues. This CDR3 reads CSASLRGTGELFF. The CDR3 bases are TGCAGTGCTAGTTTGAGGGGGACCGGGGAGCTGTTTTTT.

This clonotype was observed many times. The genes are TRBV4-2 and TRBJ2-3, with a possible D match to TRBD1 (7 bases). Per germline, CDR1 LGHNA and CDR2 YNFKEQ. The CDR3 sequence is 16 residues long. Trimming stripped 0 bases from V and 5 bases from J, with 15 bases between. DNA of the CDR3: TGTGCCAGCAGCCAAGATCGTGGTCAGGGGGGAGATACGCAGTATTTT. Its protein product is CASSQDRGQGGDTQYF.

The table lists this clonotype with many counts. In nucleotides, the CDR3 is TGCAGCGTTGGGCCGACTAGCGGGAGGACAGATACGCAGTATTTT. This sequence encodes CSVGPTSGRTDTQYF. The chain uses TRBV29-1 and TRBJ2-3, with TRBD2 matching over 13 bases. The CDR3 length is 15 residues. V gave up 4 bases and J gave up 3 bases; unmatched junction bases: 4. Per the germline V gene, CDR1 is SQVTM and CDR2 is ANQGSEA.

In regard to this clonotype: Because the CDR3 is missing its conserved closing phenylalanine or tryptophan, this is likely a read error. The limits of the CDR3 on the DNA are not certain, so only TCRdb's listed CDR3 is given. This chain connects TRBV6-2 or TRBV6-3 to TRBJ2-7; the table calls TRBD2, which could not be checked here. From germline, CDR1 is MNHEY and CDR2 SVGEGT. The CDR3 totals 17 residues, both ends included. The chain's CDR3 is CASEGSGASGTNYERYL.

This clonotype was seen many times. The V and J genes are TRBV5-1 and TRBJ2-7; tentatively, D is TRBD1 (7 bases). Germline CDR1 SGHRS, CDR2 YFSETQ. Trimming took 4 bases from V and 6 from J, leaving 20 bases between them. The CDR3 is 15 residues long. The CDR3 DNA sequence: TGCGCCAGCAGCCCCTGGAGGGACAGCCTTGCCGAGCAGTACTTC. As protein: CASSPWRDSLAEQYF.

This clonotype was counted at least ten times. The chain recombines TRBV7-9 with TRBJ1-6; D is unresolved. The V gene's germline CDR1 is SEHNR and CDR2 FQNEAQ (reference sequence). The CDR3 sequence is 15 residues long. Trimming pared 2 bases from V and 5 bases from J, leaving 10 bases between. The CDR3 nucleotides are TGTGCCAGCAGCTTAAATGCAGGAAATAATTCACCCCTCCACTTT. The encoded protein is CASSLNAGNNSPLHF. Combining the CDR3 with reference TRBV7-9 and TRBJ1-6 gives the whole variable domain DTGVSQNPRHKITKRGQNVTFRCDPISEHNRLYWYRQTLGQGPEFLTYFQNEAQLEKSRLLSDRFSAERPKGSFSTLEIQRTEQGDSAMYLCASSLNAGNNSPLHFGNGTRLTVT.

Comment on this clonotype: A read error may explain this, as a much larger clone is one base away. The chain carries TRBV12-3 or TRBV12-4 and TRBJ2-2, with D possibly TRBD1 on 5 matching bases. This CDR3 spans 15 amino acids. The CDR3 reads CAGSFSQGSSGELFF. The CDR3 coding sequence is TGTGCCGGCAGTTTTTCCCAGGGTTCGTCCGGGGAGCTGTTTTTT.

This clonotype has at least ten counts. The V and J genes are TRBV5-1 and TRBJ2-2; tentatively, D is TRBD1 (5 bases). The CDR3 is made up of 16 amino acids. V shed 4 bases and J shed 1 base, with 14 bases lying between them. CDR1 is SGHRS, CDR2 YFSETQ, per germline. CDR3 in DNA: TGCGCCAGCAGCCCGGTTGCCACAGGGAACACCGGGGAGCTGTTTTTT. Translation: CASSPVATGNTGELFF.

The gene calls are TRBV28 and TRBJ2-7, with 7 bases identical to TRBD1. This CDR3 region has 14 residues. The junction had 6 bases not matched to a gene; V was cut back by 3 bases and J by 4 bases. The germline gives CDR1 MDHEN, CDR2 SYDVKM. CDR3 coding DNA: TGTGCCAGCAGTTTGTTAGGGGGCAGTTACGAGCAGTACTTC. This sequence encodes CASSLLGGSYEQYF.

Many counts were recorded for this clonotype. The CDR3 bases are TGTGCCAGCAGTGAATTGCCCAAAAGCGGGAGGGCCAAAATGGGAGATACGCAGTATTTT. Its translation is CASSELPKSGRAKMGDTQYF. The chain combines TRBV25-1 with TRBJ2-3; 10 nucleotides align to TRBD2. From germline, CDR1 is MGHDK and CDR2 SYGVNS. The CDR3 is made up of 20 amino acids. The V gene end was trimmed by 1 base and the J gene end by 5 bases; junction bases not matched to a gene: 18.

A remark on this clonotype: Since a much larger clone is just one base distant, this may be a read error. The V and J genes are TRBV6-6 and TRBJ2-3; no reliable D call. The CDR3 consists of 15 residues. The V gene's germline CDR1 is MNHNY and CDR2 SVGAGI (reference sequence). The CDR3 loop reads CVSRKGRVRTDTQYF. CDR3 coding DNA: TGTGTCAGCAGAAAGGGTCGTGTGAGGACAGATACGCAGTATTTT.

The sample holds many counts of this clonotype. This chain connects TRBV12-3 or TRBV12-4 to TRBJ1-2; weak D call: TRBD1 (5 bases). V was clipped by 2 bases and J by 4 bases, with 11 bases between them. This CDR3 comprises 14 residues. CDR3 coding DNA: TGTGCCAGCAGTTTACGGACATCCCCCTATGGCTACACCTTC. Encoded protein: CASSLRTSPYGYTF.

At least ten counts were recorded for this clonotype. The chain couples TRBV6-2 or TRBV6-3 to TRBJ2-7; 13 nucleotides match TRBD2. The V gene's germline CDR1 is MNHEY and CDR2 SVGEGT. The length of the CDR3 is 13 residues. Unmatched junction bases numbered 1, after V lost 6 bases and J lost 5 bases. The CDR3 spells CASRLAGGHEQYF. In DNA, the CDR3 is TGTGCCAGCAGACTAGCGGGAGGGCACGAGCAGTACTTC.

This clonotype was found once. This may be a read error, as it is one base from a much larger clone. V and J are TRBV5-1 and TRBJ1-4, with D maybe TRBD1 (6 bases). The germline V and J ends were trimmed by 5 bases and 7 bases, with 12 bases remaining between them. This CDR3 comprises 13 residues. CDR1 and CDR2 from the germline V gene are SGHRS and YFSETQ. The CDR3 DNA reads as TGCGCCAGCAGAGGGGGTTCGGCTGAAAAACTGTTTTTT. Translation: CASRGGSAEKLFF. Filled out from reference TRBV5-1 and TRBJ1-4, the complete variable domain reads KAGVTQTPRYLIKTRGQQVTLSCSPISGHRSVSWYQQTPGQGLQFLFEYFSETQRNKGNFPGRFSGRQFSNSRSEMNVSTLELGDSALYLCASRGGSAEKLFFGSGTQLSVL.

This clonotype was observed at least ten times. The gene calls are TRBV20-1 and TRBJ2-7, with D unresolved. Germline V gives CDR1 DFQATT, CDR2 SNEGSKA (reference sequence). The CDR3 has 16 amino acids. Trimming pared 0 bases from V and 3 bases from J, leaving 18 bases between. For the CDR3, the DNA is TGCAGTGCTAGAGAGGCCCAGCGCGTGGGTAACTACGAGCAGTACTTC. Its translation: CSAREAQRVGNYEQYF.

This clonotype has a count of ten or more. The V gene is TRBV7-2, the J gene TRBJ1-6; D remains unclear. This CDR3 region has 15 residues. Per the germline V gene, CDR1 is SGHTA and CDR2 is FQGNSA. The V and J ends lost 1 base and 9 bases respectively, with 13 bases between them. The CDR3 sequence is CASSLDSGLTSPLHF. The CDR3 bases are TGTGCCAGCAGCTTAGATTCTGGGTTAACTTCACCCCTCCACTTT.